These 16 T cell receptor beta chains were sequenced from one sample in a study of T cells in Graves' hyperthyroidism and ophthalmopathy. TCR beta CDR3 sequences were amplified from RNA transcripts. HTBI primers were employed in a first-round RT-PCR of the TCR CDR3. TCRdb reprocessed the multiplex PCR reads via MiXCR and lists one record per CDR3 protein. This table holds roughly 740,000 distinct CDR3 sequences, 16% found once. Sequencing was performed on blood. The receptor set was obtained from a man younger than 35 with Graves' hyperthyroidism.

This clonotype was picked up a small number of times. The chain links TRBV20-1 to TRBJ2-3; 7 bases line up with TRBD2. CDR1 is DFQATT and CDR2 is SNEGSKA in the germline V gene (reference sequence). J gave up 0 bases and V 6 bases, and 12 bases lay outside the gene matches. The CDR3 spans 16 residues. CDR3 protein: CSALSLGGPSTDTQYF. As DNA, the CDR3 is TGCAGTGCCCTTTCTTTGGGAGGGCCGAGCACAGATACGCAGTATTTT.

This clonotype was detected only a few times. The chain links TRBV20-1 to TRBJ2-3; D remains ambiguous. V was shortened by 5 bases and J by 2 bases, with 8 bases between the two germline ends. This CDR3 spans 12 amino acids. Looked up from germline, CDR1 is DFQATT and CDR2 is SNEGSKA (reference sequence). Here the CDR3 reads CSAPVPTDTQYF. CDR3 DNA sequence: TGCAGTGCTCCCGTCCCCACAGATACGCAGTATTTT.

This clonotype was observed many times. V usage is TRBV5-1 and J usage is TRBJ1-1; 9 nucleotides agree with TRBD1. The V gene's germline CDR1 is SGHRS and CDR2 YFSETQ. This CDR3 region has 16 residues. V was clipped by 4 bases and J by 7 bases; unmatched bases: 14. The CDR3 DNA reads as TGCGCCAGCAGCCGAGGGACAGGGTTCGAAGATGGTGAAGCTTTCTTT. Its translation is CASSRGTGFEDGEAFF.

The chain recombines TRBV7-9 with TRBJ2-5; a possible D gene is TRBD2 (7 bases). This CDR3 has 17 amino acids. CDR1 SEHNR and CDR2 FQNEAQ come from the germline V gene (reference sequence). The V gene lost 5 bases and the J gene lost 5 bases, with 24 bases spanning the gap. The CDR3 is CASSKGGGVRALETQYF. The DNA for the CDR3 is TGTGCCAGCAGCAAAGGGGGGGGCGTCCGGGCGTTGGAGACCCAGTACTTC.

This clonotype was picked up a small number of times. This rearrangement joins TRBV27 to TRBJ1-5; 8 bases agree with TRBD1. The germline gives CDR1 MNHEY, CDR2 SMNVEV (reference sequence). The CDR3 covers 13 residues. V dropped 4 bases and J dropped 7; count of bases not matched to a gene: 3. The CDR3 sequence: CASSSAGGQPQHF. In DNA, the CDR3 is TGTGCCAGCAGTTCCGCAGGGGGCCAGCCCCAGCATTTT.

This clonotype was seen ten or more times. The chain links TRBV14 to TRBJ2-1; D is unresolved. V gave up 3 bases and J gave up 2 bases, with 11 bases separating them. Germline V gene data show CDR1 as SGHDN and CDR2 as FVKESK. The CDR3 has 15 amino acids. CDR3 sequence (DNA): TGTGCCAGCAGCCATGGTCTGGGCGCCTACAATGAGCAGTTCTTC. This codes for CASSHGLGAYNEQFF.

This clonotype was observed a handful of times. The chain has TRBV7-9 and TRBJ2-7; 9 bases fit TRBD2. This CDR3 is built from 16 residues. The V gene's germline CDR1 is SEHNR and CDR2 FQNEAQ (reference sequence). Trimming at V came to 7 bases and at J to 4 bases, leaving 14 bases not matched to a gene. The CDR3 sequence is CASTPLVAGGLYEQYF. The CDR3 DNA reads TGTGCCAGCACCCCATTGGTGGCGGGAGGGCTTTACGAGCAGTACTTC.

This clonotype was picked up many times. V is TRBV30 and J is TRBJ2-1; TRBD2 matches 13 bases. Trimming removed 8 bases from V and 8 bases from J; junction bases left unmatched: 9. CDR1 and CDR2 from the germline V gene are GTSNPN and SVGIG (reference sequence). CDR3 length: 14 residues. The CDR3 reads CARSRLAGGDEQFF. For the CDR3, the DNA is TGTGCCCGATCGCGACTAGCGGGAGGTGATGAGCAGTTCTTC.

The gene calls are TRBV5-6 and TRBJ1-5; TRBD1 matches at 7 bases. CDR3 length equals 14 residues. Germline V gene lookup returns CDR1 SGHDT and CDR2 YYEEEE. V trimming: 1 base; J trimming: 7 bases; junction bases outside the gene matches: 5. CDR3 coding DNA: TGTGCCAGCAGCTTGTTTAGGGGGCGACAGCCCCAGCATTTT. Translated: CASSLFRGRQPQHF.

This clonotype came up a few times. The J gene is TRBJ1-5, the V gene TRBV19, with 10 positions matching TRBD1. Germline V gene data show CDR1 as LNHDA and CDR2 as SQIVND (reference sequence). Trimming removed 7 bases from V and 1 base from J; junction bases left unmatched: 10. The CDR3 is 17 residues long. CDR3: CASIIRQGAPSNQPQHF. The DNA of the CDR3 is TGTGCCAGTATCATACGACAGGGGGCACCCAGCAATCAGCCCCAGCATTTT.

In its sample, this clonotype was seen many times. V is TRBV6-2 or TRBV6-3 and J is TRBJ1-4; D uncertain. This CDR3 spans 11 amino acids. Trimming removed 2 bases at V and 7 bases at J, with 2 bases between. CDR1 MNHEY and CDR2 SVGEGT come from the germline V gene. The CDR3 nucleotides read TGTGCCAGCAGTTACGGTGAAAAACTGTTTTTT. This translates into CASSYGEKLFF.

This chain joins TRBV10-3 and TRBJ2-7; TRBD1 aligns across 10 bases. Germline V lookup: CDR1 ENHRY, CDR2 SYGVKD. This CDR3 contains 14 residues. Unmatched junction bases numbered 6, after V lost 6 bases and J lost 4 bases. The CDR3 DNA sequence: TGTGCCATCAGAGAGCCGGGACAGGGGTACGAGCAGTACTTC. Residues: CAIREPGQGYEQYF.

This clonotype was found many times. This sequence joins TRBV28 and TRBJ1-1; D possibly corresponds to TRBD1 (5 bases). The CDR3 runs to 13 residues. Between the trimmed V and J ends, which lost 6 bases and 0 bases, there was a span of 8 bases. Germline V gene lookup returns CDR1 MDHEN and CDR2 SYDVKM. CDR3 coding DNA: TGTGCCAGCAGGTGGGGGGTGAACACTGAAGCTTTCTTT. The encoded protein is CASRWGVNTEAFF.

This clonotype was seen a few times. The gene calls are TRBV12-5 and TRBJ1-2; D remains ambiguous. This CDR3 contains 12 residues. V shed 3 bases and J shed 0 bases, with 2 bases lying between them. CDR1 LGHNT and CDR2 FRNRAP come from the germline V gene. The CDR3 region has the DNA TGTGCTAGTGGTTTCCCTAACTATGGCTACACCTTC. This encodes CASGFPNYGYTF.

Only a few counts were recorded for this clonotype. The chain is built from TRBV28 and TRBJ1-5, with D tentatively TRBD1 (5 bases). The V end was cut by 5 bases, the J end by 3 bases, with 14 bases between. Looked up from germline, CDR1 is MDHEN and CDR2 is SYDVKM. This CDR3 is 15 amino acids long. DNA of the CDR3: TGTGCCAGCAGTCCCCAGGGCAGGGTCAATCAGCCCCAGCATTTT. Protein: CASSPQGRVNQPQHF.

The V gene is TRBV19, the J gene TRBJ1-6; D possibly corresponds to TRBD1 (5 bases). Germline assignment: CDR1 LNHDA and CDR2 SQIVND (reference sequence). The CDR3 is 13 residues long. V was clipped by 3 bases and J by 10 bases, with 10 bases between them. The CDR3 DNA reads TGTGCCAGTAGTATCCAGGGAGACTCACCCCTCCACTTT. This encodes CASSIQGDSPLHF.